The 11 T cell receptor beta chains below were found in one sample sequenced in a study of T cells in Graves' hyperthyroidism and ophthalmopathy. Researchers amplified the TCR beta CDR3 regions from RNA transcripts. In the first-round RT-PCR of the TCR CDR3, the HTBI primer set was used. TCRdb called the multiplex PCR reads again in MiXCR, with one record for every CDR3 protein. The table shows under 300,000 distinct CDR3 sequences, with just over 14% occurring only once. The sequencing input was blood. The receptors originated from a woman in her thirties or forties with Graves' hyperthyroidism that later progressed to Graves' ophthalmopathy.

This clonotype has more than one count but fewer than ten. The chain links TRBV19 to TRBJ2-1; D unresolved. The CDR3 length is 16 residues. From germline, CDR1 is LNHDA and CDR2 SQIVND (reference sequence). With 1 base removed from V and 7 bases from J, the gap between germline ends came to 17 bases. CDR3 bases: TGTGCCAGTAGTATAGCCACGGCCCCTAAAGGAAATGAGCAGTTCTTC. It encodes CASSIATAPKGNEQFF.

The chain combines TRBV7-2 with TRBJ2-5, with 8 bases that match TRBD2. This CDR3 is 12 amino acids long. The junction had 7 bases not matched to a gene; V was cut back by 6 bases and J by 10 bases. The germline V gene has CDR1 SGHTA and CDR2 FQGNSA. The CDR3 nucleotides read TGTGCCAGCAGTCTAGCGGGTATAAGCCAGTACTTC. This gives the protein CASSLAGISQYF.

In its sample, this clonotype was seen many times. The chain employs TRBV9 and TRBJ1-1; D gene ambiguous. V was trimmed by 4 bases and J by 5 bases, leaving 15 bases between them. There are 14 residues in the CDR3. CDR1 and CDR2 from the germline V gene are SGDLS and YYNGEE. The CDR3 loop is CASSPTVPGTEAFF. CDR3 nucleotide sequence: TGTGCCAGCAGCCCGACCGTGCCGGGTACTGAAGCTTTCTTT.

This clonotype came up many times. This chain connects TRBV12-3 or TRBV12-4 to TRBJ2-1; 9 nucleotides line up with TRBD1. Germline trimming cut 6 bases from V and 2 bases from J; bases unmatched to any gene: 11. CDR3 length equals 17 residues. The CDR3 coding sequence is TGTGCCAGCAGCCCTTACGCCGGGACAGGGCCCTACAATGAGCAGTTCTTC. Translated, it gives CASSPYAGTGPYNEQFF.

In this sample, this clonotype turned up many times. V usage is TRBV27 and J usage is TRBJ1-6, with D perhaps matching TRBD1 (5 bases). V gave up 2 bases and J gave up 12 bases, with 8 bases separating them. Germline CDR1 and CDR2: MNHEY and SMNVEV (reference sequence). This CDR3 region has 12 residues. This chain's CDR3 is CASSLRGVPLHF. The CDR3 DNA is TGTGCCAGCAGTTTAAGGGGTGTACCCCTCCACTTT.

The sample holds a few counts of this clonotype. This rearrangement joins TRBV10-3 to TRBJ1-1, with D unclear. Per the germline V gene, CDR1 is ENHRY and CDR2 is SYGVKD. The CDR3 covers 15 residues. The V end lost 0 bases, the J end lost 4 bases, and 12 bases lay between the germline ends. CDR3 region: CAISESWVLATEAFF. The CDR3 DNA is TGTGCCATCAGTGAGTCTTGGGTTCTTGCCACTGAAGCTTTCTTT.

The V gene is TRBV24-1, the J gene TRBJ2-1, with 12 bases that match TRBD2. The V gene end was trimmed by 3 bases and the J gene end by 9 bases; junction bases not matched to a gene: 8. Looked up from germline, CDR1 is KGHDR and CDR2 is SFDVKD. The CDR3 runs to 16 residues. The CDR3 DNA reads TGTGCCACCAGTGATACCCGACTAGCGGGAGACAGTGAGCAGTTCTTC. This encodes CATSDTRLAGDSEQFF.

This clonotype was observed at least ten times. This chain joins TRBV7-8 and TRBJ1-1; D call uncertain. The CDR3 spans 13 residues. Germline loops: CDR1 SGHVS, CDR2 FQNEAQ. V lost 5 bases to trimming and J lost 11 bases, with 18 bases between them. CDR3 loop: CASSPRLSQRAFF. The DNA of the CDR3 is TGTGCCAGCAGCCCCCGCCTGTCACAGAGGGCTTTCTTT.

The CDR3 DNA is TGTGCCAGCAACCCCCGGGCCACTAGCGGGAGTAATGAGCAGTTCTTC. It yields the protein CASNPRATSGSNEQFF. V usage is TRBV7-9 and J usage is TRBJ2-1, with 11 bases aligning to TRBD2. Looked up from germline, CDR1 is SEHNR and CDR2 is FQNEAQ (reference sequence). After removal of 7 bases from V and 7 bases from J, the junction contained 12 bases not matched to a gene. The CDR3 length is 16 residues.

At least ten counts were recorded for this clonotype. Here the CDR3 DNA reads TGTGCCAGCAGTTTAGTAGCCGGACTAGAGCAGTTCTTC. This encodes CASSLVAGLEQFF. The rearrangement joins TRBV12-3 or TRBV12-4 to TRBJ2-1; TRBD2 might be the D (6 bases). The CDR3 spans 13 residues. V was trimmed by 1 base and J by 10 bases, leaving 11 bases between them.

This clonotype was seen at least ten times. The chain couples TRBV12-3 or TRBV12-4 to TRBJ1-1; tentatively, D is TRBD1 (5 bases). Trimming stripped 5 bases from V and 3 bases from J, with 13 bases between. CDR3 size: 14 residues. The CDR3 region has the DNA TGTGCCAGCAGTCGGTGGGGGGAGGACACTGAAGCTTTCTTT. Its translation: CASSRWGEDTEAFF.